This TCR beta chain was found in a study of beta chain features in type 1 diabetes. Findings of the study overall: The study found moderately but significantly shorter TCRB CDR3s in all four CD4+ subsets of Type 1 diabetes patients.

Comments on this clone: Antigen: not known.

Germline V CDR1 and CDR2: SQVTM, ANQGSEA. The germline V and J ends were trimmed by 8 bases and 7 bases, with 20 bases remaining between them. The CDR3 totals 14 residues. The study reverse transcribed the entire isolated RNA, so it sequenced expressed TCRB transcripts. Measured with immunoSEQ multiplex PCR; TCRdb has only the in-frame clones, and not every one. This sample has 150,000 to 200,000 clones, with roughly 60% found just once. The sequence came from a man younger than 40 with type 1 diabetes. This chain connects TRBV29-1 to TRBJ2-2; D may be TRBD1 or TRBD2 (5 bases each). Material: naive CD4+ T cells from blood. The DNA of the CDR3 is TGCAGCACATCTCACGGGACCGCCCTCGGGGAGCTGTTTTTT. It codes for CSTSHGTALGELFF.